One and the same sample provided the 19 T cell receptor beta chains below, sequenced in a study of T cells after yellow fever vaccination. TCRdb called the 5' RACE reads again in MiXCR, with one record for every CDR3 protein. Among 450,000 to 650,000 distinct CDR3 sequences listed, 20% to 25% were seen once. The sequencing used PBMCs, collected approximately 22 days after the first yellow fever vaccination. These receptors came from a young man who received the YFV17D yellow fever vaccine.

This clonotype was detected a few times. The CDR3: CASSLGDYRDEQFF. The CDR3 region has the DNA TGCGCCAGCAGCTTAGGGGACTATCGCGATGAGCAGTTCTTC. V and J are TRBV5-1 and TRBJ2-1; 7 nucleotides match TRBD2. Per the germline V gene, CDR1 is SGHRS and CDR2 is YFSETQ. J was trimmed by 8 bases and V by 2 bases; bases with no gene match: 7. This CDR3 spans 14 amino acids.

The rearrangement joins TRBV7-9 to TRBJ1-6; D not certain. This CDR3 is built from 15 residues. Germline-derived CDR1 and CDR2 are SEHNR and FQNEAQ (reference sequence). V was pared by 5 bases and J by 10 bases, with 18 bases between. The CDR3 loop is CASSRGNLDRSPLHF. The DNA of the CDR3 is TGTGCCAGCAGCCGCGGAAACCTGGATAGATCACCCCTCCACTTT.

The chain carries TRBV5-1 and TRBJ2-1; no reliable D call. CDR1 and CDR2 (germline): SGHRS, YFSETQ. Trimming pared 7 bases from V and 4 bases from J, leaving 15 bases between. The CDR3 extends over 14 amino acids. The CDR3 nucleotides read TGCGCCAGCGGGTGGGCTTATAATTACAATGAGCAGTTCTTC. It is translated as CASGWAYNYNEQFF.

This clonotype was seen at least ten times. The chain is built from TRBV10-2 and TRBJ2-5, with D unresolved. V lost 3 bases to trimming and J lost 2 bases, with 10 bases between them. In germline, CDR1 is WSHSY, CDR2 SAAADI. The CDR3 is 14 residues long. CDR3 in amino acids: CASSDGSLQETQYF. The CDR3, as DNA: TGCGCCAGCAGTGACGGCAGCCTACAAGAGACCCAGTACTTC.

This clonotype has a handful of counts. This chain connects TRBV5-6 to TRBJ2-7; the D is unclear. Germline assignment: CDR1 SGHDT and CDR2 YYEEEE. V was trimmed by 2 bases and J by 3 bases, leaving 9 bases between them. The CDR3 covers 13 residues. The CDR3 DNA sequence: TGTGCCAGCAGCTTCTCCTCATACTACGAGCAGTACGTC. Residues: CASSFSSYYEQYV.

The chain employs TRBV20-1 and TRBJ2-2; D gene unclear. CDR1 DFQATT and CDR2 SNEGSKA come from the germline V gene (reference sequence). The V end lost 3 bases, the J end lost 7 bases, and 12 bases lay between the germline ends. The CDR3 covers 13 residues. The CDR3 loop is CSASDPMLGELFF. DNA of the CDR3: TGCAGTGCTAGCGATCCGATGCTCGGGGAGCTGTTTTTT.

In this sample, this clonotype turned up many times. This chain uses TRBV29-1 with TRBJ2-3; D not certain. The CDR3 has 12 amino acids. Germline CDR1 and CDR2: SQVTM and ANQGSEA. The ends were cut back, 2 bases at V and 5 bases at J, with 8 bases in the middle. CDR3 DNA: TGCAGCGTTGAACAAGACGGAGATACGCAGTATTTT. Its translation is CSVEQDGDTQYF.

This clonotype has more than one count but fewer than ten. J is TRBJ2-1 and V is TRBV24-1, with 13 bases that match TRBD2. The V segment lost 5 bases and the J segment 0 bases; nucleotides outside the gene matches: 3. Germline loops: CDR1 KGHDR, CDR2 SFDVKD. The CDR3 totals 17 residues. In nucleotides, the CDR3 is TGTGCCACCAGTGGGGGACTAGCGGGGAGCTCCTACAATGAGCAGTTCTTC. Translating it yields CATSGGLAGSSYNEQFF.

The chain carries TRBV7-2 and TRBJ2-7; weak D call: TRBD1 (6 bases). The CDR3 runs 12 residues. CDR1 and CDR2 (germline): SGHTA, FQGNSA. With 4 bases removed from V and 7 bases from J, the gap between germline ends came to 11 bases. CDR3 sequence: CASSSTGHEQYF. CDR3 in DNA: TGTGCCAGCAGCTCGACGGGACATGAGCAGTACTTC.

This clonotype was seen a few times. The CDR3 sequence is CASRKPDTYEQYV. The CDR3 DNA reads TGTGCCAGCAGAAAACCCGACACCTACGAGCAGTACGTC. The chain employs TRBV28 and TRBJ2-7; D is uncertain. This CDR3 has 13 amino acids. CDR1 MDHEN and CDR2 SYDVKM come from the germline V gene. Trimming took 6 bases from V and 2 from J, leaving 11 bases between them.

This clonotype was picked up one time. The chain's CDR3 is CASSFSSTEAFF. The CDR3 coding sequence is TGTGCCAGCAGCTTCAGCAGCACTGAAGCTTTCTTT. The rearrangement uses TRBV7-9 and TRBJ1-1; D is uncertain. V lost 3 bases and J 4 bases, leaving 6 bases between the germline ends. The CDR3 consists of 12 residues. Per the germline V gene, CDR1 is SEHNR and CDR2 is FQNEAQ (reference sequence).

The chain couples TRBV5-1 to TRBJ2-3; 10 nucleotides agree with TRBD2. This CDR3 comprises 16 residues. In germline, CDR1 is SGHRS, CDR2 YFSETQ. The V gene end was trimmed by 4 bases and the J gene end by 2 bases; junction bases not matched to a gene: 7. The CDR3 DNA reads TGCGCCAGCAGCAACCTAGCGGGGGACCCCACAGATACGCAGTATTTT. Amino acid sequence: CASSNLAGDPTDTQYF.

This clonotype was recorded a few times. This chain links TRBV5-1 with TRBJ1-2; no reliable D call. The CDR3 has 16 amino acids. V lost 0 bases, J lost 2 bases, and 14 bases lay in between. The V gene's germline CDR1 is SGHRS and CDR2 YFSETQ. The CDR3 is CASSLEAGTRNYGYTF. CDR3 bases: TGCGCCAGCAGCTTGGAGGCGGGAACACGGAACTATGGCTACACCTTC.

This sequence joins TRBV24-1 and TRBJ2-5; tentatively, D is TRBD1 (6 bases). Deletions cut 2 bases from V and 1 base from J, with 13 bases between. Germline V lookup: CDR1 KGHDR, CDR2 SFDVKD. CDR3 size: 16 residues. CDR3 residues: CATSDSTTGVQETQYF. CDR3 bases: TGTGCCACCAGTGATTCCACGACAGGAGTCCAAGAGACCCAGTACTTC.

This rearrangement joins TRBV5-1 to TRBJ2-1; D remains unclear. CDR1 is SGHRS and CDR2 is YFSETQ in the germline V gene. V lost 0 bases, J lost 0 bases, and 10 bases lay in between. CDR3 length equals 16 residues. The CDR3 here is CASSLGARLSYNEQFF. CDR3 bases: TGCGCCAGCAGCTTGGGGGCCCGGCTCTCCTACAATGAGCAGTTCTTC.

The chain is built from TRBV28 and TRBJ1-4, with 10 bases aligning to TRBD1. V trimming: 5 bases; J trimming: 6 bases; junction bases outside the gene matches: 6. CDR1 MDHEN and CDR2 SYDVKM come from the germline V gene. The length of the CDR3 is 15 residues. The CDR3 coding sequence is TGTGCCAGCAGTAGTCGACAGGGGGCTGATGAAAAACTGTTTTTT. It encodes CASSSRQGADEKLFF.

The rearrangement uses TRBV6-1 and TRBJ2-2; 8 bases align to TRBD2. J gave up 5 bases and V 7 bases, and 9 bases lay outside the gene matches. Germline CDR1 MNHNS, CDR2 SASEGT. The length of the CDR3 is 15 residues. CDR3 DNA: TGTGCCAGCATCAAACGGGGGGGTGGAACCGGGGAGCTGTTTTTT. Translating it yields CASIKRGGGTGELFF.

This clonotype was seen a few times. CDR3 sequence: CASSLGDGLRPQHF. As DNA, the CDR3 is TGTGCCAGCAGCTTAGGTGACGGTCTTCGGCCCCAGCATTTT. The J gene is TRBJ1-5, the V gene TRBV7-2; D ambiguous. This CDR3 is built from 14 residues. Germline lookup yields CDR1 SGHTA and CDR2 FQGNSA. V dropped 1 base and J dropped 9 bases, with 13 bases sitting between them.

This clonotype was counted between two and nine times. The chain joins TRBV20-1 to TRBJ2-3, with D unresolved. V was shortened by 3 bases and J by 6 bases, with 10 bases between the two germline ends. This CDR3 spans 12 amino acids. CDR1 is DFQATT and CDR2 is SNEGSKA in the germline V gene (reference sequence). As DNA, the CDR3 is TGCAGTGCTAGTATCTTGGAGGATACGCAGTATTTT. It specifies CSASILEDTQYF.